These 27 T cell receptor beta chains came from one sample sequenced in a study of blood T cell repertoires in COVID-19. The repertoire was sequenced with immunoSEQ multiplex PCR; TCRdb's copy has only in-frame clones and lacks some. Of some 29,000 clones in the sample, about 92% were seen once. Sequenced: peripheral blood. The receptors originated from an older man with active or convalescent COVID-19.

The V call is TRBV6-6, the J call TRBJ1-1, with D uncertain. Germline-derived CDR1 and CDR2 are MNHNY and SVGAGI (reference sequence). The V end lost 5 bases, the J end lost 2 bases, and 9 bases lay between the germline ends. This CDR3 has 13 amino acids. CDR3 protein: CASSTGRNTEAFF. CDR3 bases: TGTGCCAGCAGTACCGGGAGAAACACTGAAGCTTTCTTT.

This chain connects TRBV5-6 to TRBJ1-2, with 8 positions matching TRBD1. Germline trimming cut 4 bases from V and 4 bases from J; bases unmatched to any gene: 6. Germline V gene lookup returns CDR1 SGHDT and CDR2 YYEEEE. This CDR3 has 14 amino acids. The CDR3 DNA reads TGTGCCAGCAGCCAGGGACAGGCGATCTATGGCTACACCTTC. Translating gives CASSQGQAIYGYTF.

CDR3 coding DNA: TGTGCCAGCAGGCGTCCGGGACAGAGCTATGGCTACACCTTC. Translation: CASRRPGQSYGYTF. The V and J genes are TRBV6-6 and TRBJ1-2; TRBD1 matches at 7 bases. The CDR3 runs to 14 residues. Unmatched junction bases numbered 8, after V lost 6 bases and J lost 4 bases. From germline, CDR1 is MNHNY and CDR2 SVGAGI (reference sequence).

This clone occurred once. The chain is built from TRBV9 and TRBJ1-4, with D maybe TRBD1 (5 bases). The germline V gene has CDR1 SGDLS and CDR2 YYNGEE. The CDR3 runs 14 residues. V dropped 0 bases and J dropped 5 bases, with 8 bases sitting between them. The CDR3 DNA reads TGTGCCAGCAGCGTAGGGCAGGGAAATGAAAAACTGTTTTTT. Translated: CASSVGQGNEKLFF.

This chain connects TRBV19 to TRBJ2-1; 14 positions agree with TRBD2. The junction had 4 bases not matched to a gene; V was cut back by 7 bases and J by 5 bases. There are 15 residues in the CDR3. Germline CDR1 and CDR2: LNHDA and SQIVND (reference sequence). The CDR3 coding sequence is TGTGCCAGTACCAGACTAGCGGGGGGGGACAATGAGCAGTTCTTC. Protein product: CASTRLAGGDNEQFF.

This clone was seen a single time. The rearrangement joins TRBV6-2 or TRBV6-3 to TRBJ1-5; D possibly corresponds to TRBD1 (6 bases). With 5 bases removed from V and 2 bases from J, the gap between germline ends came to 13 bases. This CDR3 has 15 residues. Germline V lookup: CDR1 MNHEY, CDR2 SVGEGT. CDR3 sequence: CASSTTGRGNQPQHF. The CDR3 DNA reads TGTGCCAGCAGTACCACAGGGAGGGGCAATCAGCCCCAGCATTTT.

The rearrangement uses TRBV19 and TRBJ2-5; D unresolved. Germline loops: CDR1 LNHDA, CDR2 SQIVND (reference sequence). This CDR3 has 14 residues. V shed 5 bases and J shed 5 bases, with 15 bases lying between them. The CDR3 nucleotides are TGTGCCAGTAGTCTCATGAGTTTAACGGAGACCCAGTACTTC. This encodes CASSLMSLTETQYF.

This clone came up once. The rearrangement uses TRBV4-3 and TRBJ1-3, with a possible D match to TRBD1 (5 bases). This CDR3 has 14 amino acids. V was cut by 4 bases and J by 1 base, with 8 bases left in between. Germline CDR1 and CDR2: LGHNA and YSLEER. The CDR3 loop reads CASSLAGSGNTIYF. DNA of the CDR3: TGCGCCAGCAGCCTAGCAGGGTCTGGAAACACCATATATTTT.

This chain connects TRBV6-2 or TRBV6-3 to TRBJ1-3; 7 bases match TRBD1. CDR3 size: 14 residues. V lost 5 bases to trimming and J lost 1 base; unmatched junction nucleotides: 2. Germline CDR1 and CDR2: MNHEY and SVGEGT. For the CDR3, the DNA is TGTGCCAGCAGTGGGACAGCGTCTGGAAACACCATATATTTT. Encoded protein: CASSGTASGNTIYF.

V usage is TRBV27 and J usage is TRBJ1-2; 8 bases are shared with TRBD1. Germline trimming cut 2 bases from V and 8 bases from J; bases unmatched to any gene: 10. CDR1 MNHEY and CDR2 SMNVEV come from the germline V gene (reference sequence). This CDR3 comprises 15 residues. The CDR3 DNA is TGTGCCAGCAGTTTAGGAGGGACAGGCCTTTGGGGCTACACCTTC. This gives the protein CASSLGGTGLWGYTF.

This clone occurred once. The chain couples TRBV18 to TRBJ1-2, with D unresolved. V lost 1 base and J lost 6, with 9 bases in between. Germline CDR1 KGHSH, CDR2 LQKENI. The CDR3 has 13 amino acids. CDR3 loop: CASSPLFEDGYTF. The CDR3 nucleotides read TGTGCCAGCTCACCACTATTCGAGGATGGCTACACCTTC.

V usage is TRBV18 and J usage is TRBJ2-1, with D possibly matching TRBD2 (7 bases). V was cut by 3 bases and J by 7 bases, with 19 bases left in between. Germline CDR1 is KGHSH and CDR2 is LQKENI. This CDR3 comprises 16 residues. In DNA, the CDR3 is TGTGCCAGCTCACCGTATGGGAAAAAGGGGGGGAATGAGCAGTTCTTC. The encoded protein is CASSPYGKKGGNEQFF.

The rearrangement links TRBV7-9 to TRBJ1-4; D may be TRBD1 (5 bases). Germline V gives CDR1 SEHNR, CDR2 FQNEAQ (reference sequence). CDR3 size: 15 residues. V gave up 0 bases and J gave up 8 bases, with 13 bases separating them. This chain's CDR3 is CASSLAQGGVEKLFF. The CDR3 nucleotides are TGTGCCAGCAGCTTAGCCCAGGGCGGGGTAGAAAAACTGTTTTTT.

The chain carries TRBV6-5 and TRBJ2-1; maybe TRBD1 (5 bases). Germline V gene sequence: CDR1 MNHEY, CDR2 SVGAGI. The CDR3 is made up of 16 amino acids. V was shortened by 3 bases and J by 1 base, with 13 bases between the two germline ends. The CDR3 spells CASSYRRTLSYNEQFF. CDR3 bases: TGTGCCAGCAGTTATAGACGGACACTTTCCTACAATGAGCAGTTCTTC.

J is TRBJ1-6 and V is TRBV5-1; D ambiguous. Germline CDR1 and CDR2: SGHRS and YFSETQ. The CDR3 runs to 14 residues. V was pared by 3 bases and J by 11 bases, with 15 bases between. The CDR3 coding sequence is TGCGCCAGCAGCTGGGAAGAGGGTCGGCCACCCCTCCACTTT. Translation gives CASSWEEGRPPLHF.

The V call is TRBV18, the J call TRBJ2-7, with 10 bases aligning to TRBD1. This CDR3 spans 15 amino acids. In germline, CDR1 is KGHSH, CDR2 LQKENI. Unmatched junction bases numbered 7, after V lost 3 bases and J lost 5 bases. For the CDR3, the DNA is TGTGCCAGCTCACCTCTCCCGACAGGGGGCCACGAGCAGTACTTC. Its translation: CASSPLPTGGHEQYF.

The chain joins TRBV7-2 to TRBJ2-3, with D possibly TRBD1 on 6 matching bases. The CDR3 is 13 residues long. Per germline, CDR1 SGHTA and CDR2 FQGNSA. The ends were cut back, 1 base at V and 4 bases at J, with 6 bases in the middle. The CDR3, as DNA: TGTGCCAGCAGCTTAGGGACAGCAGATACGCAGTATTTT. It specifies CASSLGTADTQYF.

The table lists this clone with a few counts. The chain combines TRBV10-3 with TRBJ2-7, with TRBD2 matching over 8 bases. The CDR3 is 15 amino acids. V lost 0 bases, J lost 6 bases, and 7 bases stayed unmatched. Germline lookup yields CDR1 ENHRY and CDR2 SYGVKD. The CDR3 spells CAISESIAGPSEQYF. The CDR3 bases are TGTGCCATCAGTGAGTCAATAGCGGGACCTAGCGAGCAGTACTTC.

The chain combines TRBV11-3 with TRBJ1-1; D is ambiguous. With 1 base removed from V and 5 bases from J, the gap between germline ends came to 8 bases. Germline loops: CDR1 SGHNT, CDR2 YENEEA. The length of the CDR3 is 13 residues. CDR3 loop: CASSLAPLTEAFF. In DNA, the CDR3 is TGTGCCAGCAGCTTAGCCCCCCTTACTGAAGCTTTCTTT. The whole variable domain, remainder taken from reference TRBV11-3 and TRBJ1-1, is EAGVVQSPRYKIIEKKQPVAFWCNPISGHNTLYWYLQNLGQGPELLIRYENEEAVDDSQLPKDRFSAERLKGVDSTLKIQPAELGDSAVYLCASSLAPLTEAFFGQGTRLTVV.

CDR3 loop: CASSGTANNSPLHF. CDR3 sequence (DNA): TGTGCCAGCAGTGGGACAGCCAATAATTCACCCCTCCACTTT. This chain connects TRBV25-1 to TRBJ1-6; D might be TRBD1 (6 bases). The CDR3 consists of 14 residues. V was shortened by 4 bases and J by 5 bases, with 9 bases between the two germline ends. The germline V gene has CDR1 MGHDK and CDR2 SYGVNS.

Points on this clone: The same CDR3 also results from other DNA sequences found in this sample. This chain uses TRBV5-1 with TRBJ1-2, with 9 bases that match TRBD1. The CDR3 sequence is 12 residues long. The trim removed 4 bases at V and 8 bases at J, leaving 3 bases unmatched. Germline-derived CDR1 and CDR2 are SGHRS and YFSETQ. CDR3 sequence: CASSIGQGGYTF. CDR3 nucleotide sequence: TGCGCCAGCAGCATTGGACAGGGGGGCTACACCTTC.

In regard to this clone: The junction departs from germline at one end; a sequencing error may be responsible. V is TRBV5-1 and J is TRBJ2-7, with TRBD1 matching over 10 bases. The germline CDR1 and CDR2 sequences are SGHRS and YFSETQ. CDR3 length equals 15 residues. Here the CDR3 DNA reads TGCGCCAGCAGCTCCGGACAGGGGGGCTCCTCCGAGCAGTACTTC. Translated, it gives CASSSGQGGSSEQYF.

This clone was seen just once. The CDR3 coding sequence is TGCGCCAGCAGCTTGGGGACAGTTTCAAATGAGCAGTTCTTC. Its translation: CASSLGTVSNEQFF. The rearrangement joins TRBV5-1 to TRBJ2-1, with a tentative D call TRBD1 (6 bases). V lost 0 bases and J 7 bases, leaving 11 bases between the germline ends. The CDR3 runs to 14 residues. Looked up from germline, CDR1 is SGHRS and CDR2 is YFSETQ.

The V gene is TRBV6-5, the J gene TRBJ2-7; 8 bases are a match to TRBD2. V lost 8 bases to trimming and J lost 2 bases; unmatched junction nucleotides: 11. Germline V gene sequence: CDR1 MNHEY, CDR2 SVGAGI. The CDR3 is 15 amino acids. The CDR3 DNA is TGTGCCAGCTCGTCCAGCGGGAGTTCCCCCTACGAGCAGTACTTC. Protein: CASSSSGSSPYEQYF.

This chain connects TRBV7-9 to TRBJ1-4; tentatively, D is TRBD1 (5 bases). The V end lost 7 bases, the J end lost 7 bases, and 19 bases lay between the germline ends. This CDR3 has 15 amino acids. Germline V gene data show CDR1 as SEHNR and CDR2 as FQNEAQ (reference sequence). This CDR3 reads CASTIQRGGGEKLFF. CDR3 in DNA: TGTGCCAGCACCATTCAAAGGGGCGGGGGTGAAAAACTGTTTTTT.

In this sample, this clone turned up a few times. The chain carries TRBV19 and TRBJ2-3; D ambiguous. The V gene lost 6 bases and the J gene lost 0 bases, with 13 bases spanning the gap. CDR1 and CDR2 (germline): LNHDA, SQIVND (reference sequence). The CDR3 runs to 15 residues. The CDR3 region has the DNA TGTGCCAGTAGAAGAGAGCCCATAAGCACAGATACGCAGTATTTT. Translated, it gives CASRREPISTDTQYF.

V gene TRBV5-6 combines with J gene TRBJ2-5, with D unresolved. This CDR3 region has 14 residues. Looked up from germline, CDR1 is SGHDT and CDR2 is YYEEEE. Trimming left V 0 bases short and J 3 bases short, with 9 bases between. The CDR3 nucleotides are TGTGCCAGCAGCTTGGGAACTTCGGAAGAGACCCAGTACTTC. Translated, it gives CASSLGTSEETQYF.